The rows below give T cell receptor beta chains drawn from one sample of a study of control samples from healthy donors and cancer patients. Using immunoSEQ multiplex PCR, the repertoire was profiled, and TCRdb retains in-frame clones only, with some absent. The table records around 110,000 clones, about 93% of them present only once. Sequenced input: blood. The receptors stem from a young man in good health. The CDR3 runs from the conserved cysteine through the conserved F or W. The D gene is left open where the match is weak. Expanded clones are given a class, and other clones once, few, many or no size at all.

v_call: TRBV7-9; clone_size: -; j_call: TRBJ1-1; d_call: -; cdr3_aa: CASRSVLENTEAFF; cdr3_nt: TGTGCCAGCAGATCAGTATTGGAGAACACTGAAGCTTTCTTT
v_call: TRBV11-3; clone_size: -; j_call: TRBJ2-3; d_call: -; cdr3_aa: CASSLGSGDTQYF; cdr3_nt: TGTGCCAGCAGCTTAGGATCTGGAGATACGCAGTATTTT
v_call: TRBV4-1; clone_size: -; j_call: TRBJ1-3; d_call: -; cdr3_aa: CASSPWMRPGNTIYF; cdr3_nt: TGCGCCAGCAGCCCTTGGATGCGACCGGGAAACACCATATATTTT
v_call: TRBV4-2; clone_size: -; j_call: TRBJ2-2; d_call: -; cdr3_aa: CASSQDPGWELFF; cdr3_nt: TGTGCCAGCAGCCAAGATCCCGGGTGGGAGCTGTTTTTT
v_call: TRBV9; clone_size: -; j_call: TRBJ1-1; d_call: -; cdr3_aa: CASSTEGTEAFF; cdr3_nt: TGTGCCAGCAGCACTGAGGGGACTGAAGCTTTCTTT
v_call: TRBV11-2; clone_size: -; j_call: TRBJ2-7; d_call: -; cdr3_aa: CASSPEFGGGYEQYF; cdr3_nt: TGTGCCAGCAGCCCCGAATTCGGAGGGGGTTACGAGCAGTACTTC
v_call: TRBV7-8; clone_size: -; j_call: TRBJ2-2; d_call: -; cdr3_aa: CASSLVFGELFF; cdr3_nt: TGTGCCAGCAGCTTAGTGTTTGGGGAGCTGTTTTTT
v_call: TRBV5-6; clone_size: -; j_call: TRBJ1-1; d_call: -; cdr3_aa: CASSLGMPGDTEAFF; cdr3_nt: TGTGCCAGCAGCTTGGGAATGCCAGGCGACACTGAAGCTTTCTTT
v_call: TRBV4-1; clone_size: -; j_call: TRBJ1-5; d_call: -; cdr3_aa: CASSQNGSGGYQPQHF; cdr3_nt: TGCGCCAGCAGCCAAAACGGATCCGGGGGCTATCAGCCCCAGCATTTT
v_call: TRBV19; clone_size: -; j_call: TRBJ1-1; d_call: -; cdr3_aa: CASSTGTGVLNTEAFF; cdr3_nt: TGTGCCAGTAGTACAGGGACCGGGGTGTTGAACACTGAAGCTTTCTTT
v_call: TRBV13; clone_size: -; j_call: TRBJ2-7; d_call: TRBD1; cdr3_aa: CASSARQGSYEQYF; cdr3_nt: TGTGCCAGCAGCGCACGACAGGGCTCCTACGAGCAGTACTTC
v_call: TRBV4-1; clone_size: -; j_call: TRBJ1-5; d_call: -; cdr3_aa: CASSQENLLRTDGPQHF; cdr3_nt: TGCGCCAGCAGCCAAGAGAATCTGTTGAGGACCGATGGGCCCCAGCATTTT
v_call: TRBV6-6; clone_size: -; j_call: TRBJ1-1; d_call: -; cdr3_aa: CASSYLAAGRNTEAFF; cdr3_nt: TGTGCCAGCAGTTACTTAGCCGCGGGGCGCAACACTGAAGCTTTCTTT
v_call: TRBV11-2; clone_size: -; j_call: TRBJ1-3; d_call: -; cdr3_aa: CASSSRGDLAGNTIYF; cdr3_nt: TGTGCCAGCAGCTCCCGGGGGGACTTAGCTGGAAACACCATATATTTT
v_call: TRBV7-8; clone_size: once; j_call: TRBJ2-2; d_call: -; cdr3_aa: CASSPRMGPNTGELFF; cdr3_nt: TGTGCCAGCAGCCCCAGAATGGGGCCGAACACCGGGGAGCTGTTTTTT
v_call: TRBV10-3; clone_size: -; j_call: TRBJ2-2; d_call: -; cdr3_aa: CAISESGPLTGELFF; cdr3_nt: TGTGCCATCAGTGAGTCCGGACCCCTAACCGGGGAGCTGTTTTTT
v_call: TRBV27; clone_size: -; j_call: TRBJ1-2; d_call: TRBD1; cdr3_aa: CASSSRQGAIYGYTF; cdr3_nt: TGTGCCAGCAGTTCCCGACAGGGGGCCATATATGGCTACACCTTC
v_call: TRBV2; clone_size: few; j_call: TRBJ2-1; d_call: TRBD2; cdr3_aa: CASRPSWTSGGYNEQFF; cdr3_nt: TGTGCCAGCAGGCCGAGTTGGACTAGCGGGGGGTACAATGAGCAGTTCTTC
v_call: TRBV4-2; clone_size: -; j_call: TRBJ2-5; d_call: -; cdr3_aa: CASSQDLPGAQETQYF; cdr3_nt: TGTGCCAGCAGCCAAGACTTACCGGGAGCTCAAGAGACCCAGTACTTC
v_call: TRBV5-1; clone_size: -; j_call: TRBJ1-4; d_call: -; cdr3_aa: CASSLAAGSNEKLFF; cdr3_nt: TGCGCCAGCAGCTTGGCAGCAGGGTCCAATGAAAAACTGTTTTTT
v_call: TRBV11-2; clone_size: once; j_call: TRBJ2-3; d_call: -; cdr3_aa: CASSPGGGLTDTQYF; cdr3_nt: TGTGCCAGCAGCCCCGGGGGCGGACTCACAGATACGCAGTATTTT
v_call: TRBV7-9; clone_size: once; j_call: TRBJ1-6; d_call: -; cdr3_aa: CASSPRAGFNFNSPLHF; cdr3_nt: TGTGCCAGCAGCCCCAGGGCAGGGTTTAATTTTAATTCACCCCTCCACTTT
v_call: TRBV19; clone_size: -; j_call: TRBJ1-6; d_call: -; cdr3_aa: CASSISPGGNSPLHF; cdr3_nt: TGTGCCAGTAGTATTTCCCCCGGGGGGAATTCACCCCTCCACTTT
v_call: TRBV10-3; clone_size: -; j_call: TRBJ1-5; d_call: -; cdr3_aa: CAISGGRNQPQHF; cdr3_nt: TGTGCCATCAGTGGGGGCAGAAATCAGCCCCAGCATTTT
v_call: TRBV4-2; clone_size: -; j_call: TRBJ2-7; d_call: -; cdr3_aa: CASSQDISYEQYF; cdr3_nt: TGTGCCAGCAGCCAAGACATCAGCTACGAGCAGTACTTC
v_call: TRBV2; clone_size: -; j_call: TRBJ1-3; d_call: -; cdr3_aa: CASSEGQVGNTIYF; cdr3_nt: TGTGCCAGCAGTGAAGGCCAGGTCGGAAACACCATATATTTT
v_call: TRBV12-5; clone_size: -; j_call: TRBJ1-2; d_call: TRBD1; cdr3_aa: CASGTGGANYGYTF; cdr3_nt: TGTGCTAGCGGGACAGGGGGCGCTAACTATGGCTACACCTTC
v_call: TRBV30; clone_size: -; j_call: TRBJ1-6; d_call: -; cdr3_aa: CAWSFGSPLHF; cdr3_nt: TGTGCCTGGAGTTTTGGATCACCCCTCCACTTT
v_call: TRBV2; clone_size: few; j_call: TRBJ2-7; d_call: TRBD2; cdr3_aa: CASSKTSGGPKSSYEQYF; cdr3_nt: TGTGCCAGCAGTAAGACTAGCGGGGGCCCGAAAAGCTCCTACGAGCAGTACTTC
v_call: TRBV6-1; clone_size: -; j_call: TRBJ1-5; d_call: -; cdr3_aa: CASSEAWSSNQPQHF; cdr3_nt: TGTGCCAGCAGTGAAGCGTGGAGTAGCAATCAGCCCCAGCATTTT
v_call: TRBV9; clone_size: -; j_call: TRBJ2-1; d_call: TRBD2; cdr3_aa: CASSPGTSGGVSYNEQFF; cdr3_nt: TGTGCCAGCAGCCCAGGGACTAGCGGGGGCGTCTCCTACAATGAGCAGTTCTTC
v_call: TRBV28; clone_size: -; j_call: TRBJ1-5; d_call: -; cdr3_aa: CASSFSKINQPQHF; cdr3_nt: TGTGCCAGCAGTTTCTCCAAAATAAATCAGCCCCAGCATTTT
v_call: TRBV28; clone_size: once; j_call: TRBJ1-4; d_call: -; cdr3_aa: CASRKLKHEKLFF; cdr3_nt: TGTGCCAGCAGGAAACTTAAACACGAAAAACTGTTTTTT
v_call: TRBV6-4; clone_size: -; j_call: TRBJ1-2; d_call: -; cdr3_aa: CASSEESPGDGYTF; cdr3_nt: TGTGCCAGCAGTGAAGAGTCTCCTGGCGATGGCTACACCTTC
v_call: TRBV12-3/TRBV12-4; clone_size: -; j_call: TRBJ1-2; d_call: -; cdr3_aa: CASSRQINYGYTF; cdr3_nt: TGTGCCAGCAGCCGTCAAATCAACTATGGCTACACCTTC
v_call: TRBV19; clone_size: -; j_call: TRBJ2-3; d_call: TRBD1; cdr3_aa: CASSKHQTGGRDTQYF; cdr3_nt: TGTGCCAGTAGTAAACATCAGACAGGGGGGAGAGATACGCAGTATTTT
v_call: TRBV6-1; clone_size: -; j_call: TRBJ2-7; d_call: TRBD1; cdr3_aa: CASSEGTGGAEQYF; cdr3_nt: TGTGCCAGCAGTGAGGGAACAGGGGGCGCCGAGCAGTACTTC
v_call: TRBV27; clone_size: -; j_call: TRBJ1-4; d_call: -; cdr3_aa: CASGRREEKLFF; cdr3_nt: TGTGCCAGCGGTAGACGGGAGGAAAAACTGTTTTTT
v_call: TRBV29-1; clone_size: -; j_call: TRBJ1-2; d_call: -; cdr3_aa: CSVQGPWGYTF; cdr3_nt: TGCAGCGTTCAGGGCCCGTGGGGCTACACCTTC
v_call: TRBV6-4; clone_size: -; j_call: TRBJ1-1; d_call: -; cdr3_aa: CASSATDRTLNTEAFF; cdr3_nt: TGTGCCAGCAGTGCAACCGACAGGACGCTAAACACTGAAGCTTTCTTT
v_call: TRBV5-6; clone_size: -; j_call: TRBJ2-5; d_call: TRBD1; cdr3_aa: CASSPNWDRVETQYF; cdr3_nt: TGTGCCAGCAGCCCAAATTGGGACAGGGTCGAGACCCAGTACTTC
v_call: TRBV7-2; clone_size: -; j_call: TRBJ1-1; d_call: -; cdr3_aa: CASSRIRLEAFF; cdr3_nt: TGTGCCAGCAGTCGGATCAGGTTAGAAGCTTTCTTT
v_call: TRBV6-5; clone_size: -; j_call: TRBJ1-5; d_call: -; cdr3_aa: CASTPGGGSGQPQHF; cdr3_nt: TGTGCCAGCACCCCCGGCGGGGGCTCTGGGCAGCCCCAGCATTTT
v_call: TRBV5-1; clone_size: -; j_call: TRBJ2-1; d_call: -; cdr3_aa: CASSLAGAEWNEQFF; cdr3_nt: TGCGCCAGCAGCTTGGCGGGGGCCGAGTGGAATGAGCAGTTCTTC
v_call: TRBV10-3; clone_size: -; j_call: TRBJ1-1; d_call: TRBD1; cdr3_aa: CATLTGAKNTEAFF; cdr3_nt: TGTGCCACCCTGACAGGGGCGAAGAACACTGAAGCTTTCTTT